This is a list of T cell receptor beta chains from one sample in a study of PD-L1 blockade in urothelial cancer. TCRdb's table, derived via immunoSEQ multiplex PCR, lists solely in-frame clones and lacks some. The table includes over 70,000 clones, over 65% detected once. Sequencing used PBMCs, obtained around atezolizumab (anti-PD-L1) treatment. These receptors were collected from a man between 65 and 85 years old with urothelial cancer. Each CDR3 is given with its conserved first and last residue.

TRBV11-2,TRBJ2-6,CASSLAQTGANVLTF
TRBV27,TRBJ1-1,CASSSWGGKNTEAFF
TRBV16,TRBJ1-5,CASSQSPGSSNQPQHF
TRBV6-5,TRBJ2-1,CASSYSRTSDEQFF
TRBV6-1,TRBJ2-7,CASSDQGQGYEQYF
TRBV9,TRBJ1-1,CASSPTRRTENTEAFF
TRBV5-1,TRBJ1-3,CASSTGGIDGNTIYF
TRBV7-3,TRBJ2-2,CASSLTAGTGVLNTGELFF
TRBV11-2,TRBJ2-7,CASSLSLSSYEQYF
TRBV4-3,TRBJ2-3,CASSQVVSTTDTQYF
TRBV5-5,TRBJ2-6,CASSIRTTGGLSGANVLTF
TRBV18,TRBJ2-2,CASSPRLRANTGELFF
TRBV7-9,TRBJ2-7,CASNPTGEPSYEQYF
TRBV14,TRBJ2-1,CASSQRFSSYNEQFF
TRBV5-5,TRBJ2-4,CASSSGTQENIQYF
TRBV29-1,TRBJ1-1,CSVREGHTEAFF
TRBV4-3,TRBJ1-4,CASSQDTRATNEKLFF
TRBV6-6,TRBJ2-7,CASMTAPYEQYF
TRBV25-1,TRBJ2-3,CASGDTGQGRTQYF
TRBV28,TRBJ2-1,CASSLAQGYNEQFF
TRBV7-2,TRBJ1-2,CASSRDSDLGGYTF
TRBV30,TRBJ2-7,CAWSVRYEQYF
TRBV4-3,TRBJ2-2,CASSQDGTAIGGELFF
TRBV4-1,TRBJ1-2,CASSQASQGVNYGYTF